This T cell receptor beta chain was retrieved from a study of blood T cell repertoires in COVID-19 (dated by TCRdb to 2018 to 2021). Regarding the research as a whole: Samples from collaborators originated in the United States, Italy and Spain and spanned both the acute and convalescent phases of COVID-19. Deeply sampled blood TCRbeta repertoires from subjects exposed to, actively infected with, or recovered from COVID-19 were included in the dataset. A freely available public database, intended as a resource for researchers studying the immune response to SARS-CoV-2, is where the repertoires were released. Samples came from the ongoing ImmuneRACE study (first 160 participants) plus 1,254 subjects from 6 global collaborators. The prospective study material was composed of cDNA or gDNA derived from T cells, B-cell-depleted T cells, or PBMCs. The sample metadata nearly always contained a de-identified subject ID, COVID-19 status, age in years and sex. Where available, HLA class I and class II types were obtained from metadata supplied by the sample provider rather than from assay-based typing. Broader findings and caveats from the paper: The amount of clinical and demographic metadata varied by source and participant and was provided uncurated.

A note on this clone: No antigen is known for it. No clone much larger than this one lies a single base away; base qualities are absent.

TCRbeta CDR3 regions were amplified from genomic DNA by means of the immunoSEQ Assay, a bias-controlled multiplex PCR. Per the source publication's procedure: The number of nucleated cells in each sample was estimated by amplification of reference gene primers within the assay. Sequence reads were collapsed and filtered to measure the absolute abundance of every unique TCRbeta CDR3 rearrangement. Productive Simpson clonality was computed per sample as the square root of Simpson's diversity index over productive rearrangements. The table was pulled from immuneACCESS by TCRdb, which kept in-frame rearrangements only. Such tables lose some clones; where checked, under half of the loss comes from unresolved V genes, and the rest has no known cause. V, J and clone size were drawn from that table, and D and trimming were deduced from the DNA. In this sample the table shows about 190,000 clones, 65% to 80% of which occur a single time. About a sixth of the sample goes to the ten largest clones.

CDR1 and CDR2 are read off the germline V gene as MDHEN and SYDVKM. The V end gives up 6 bases and the J end 5 bases, leaving 9 bases in the junction not matched to a gene. Counted from cysteine to phenylalanine, this CDR3 has 14 amino acids. The CDR3 DNA has 42 bases and is translated from base 1. Enrolling through a virtual design, the prospective study's participants ranged in age from roughly 18 to 95 years and lived across some 23 United States geographic areas. In the prospective study, participants were assigned to cohorts based on the clinical history participants reported in a screening survey and a study questionnaire. In the prospective study, whole blood, serum and a nasopharyngeal or oropharyngeal swab were collected from each participant by mobile phlebotomists. Over an approximately 2-month period, participants in the prospective study had the option of providing additional blood draws and questionnaires. Blood samples from the prospective study were shipped frozen or at room temperature prior to DNA extraction.

The specimen sequenced was PBMCs or T cells enriched from blood (not recorded which). The sequence was collected from a woman aged 50 to 60 with acute COVID-19. The V and J segments used are TRBV28 and TRBJ1-2; 7 middle bases align to TRBD1. For the CDR3, the sequence is CASRDFRGEYGYTF. The nucleotides read TGTGCCAGCAGGGACTTCAGGGGGGAATATGGCTACACCTTC.